This TCR beta chain was retrieved from a study of CD8 T cells in Susac syndrome. CDR1 is MNHEY, CDR2 SVGEGT, per germline. This CDR3 comprises 13 residues. When the RNA was reverse transcribed, random hexamers were used with an input of roughly 0.45 to 1 ug. TCRdb itself ran the immunoSEQ multiplex PCR reads through MiXCR, one entry per CDR3 protein. The sample records roughly 150,000 distinct CDR3 sequences, approximately 94% being singletons. Definite or probable Susac syndrome was diagnosed using recently defined diagnostic criteria. TEMRA cells were enriched by FACS, while CD8+ and CD4+ T cells were obtained through a negative isolation that was performed magnetically. Points on this clonotype: One junction end disagrees with the germline gene, perhaps due to a read error.

J is TRBJ2-1 and V is TRBV6-2 or TRBV6-3; D ambiguous. The sample taken for sequencing was CD4+ T cells from PBMCs. The clonotype comes from a human donor with Susac syndrome. Here the CDR3 reads CASSRAGYDEQFF. The CDR3 DNA follows: TGTGCCAGCAGCCGGGCCGGCTACGATGAGCAGTTCTTC.